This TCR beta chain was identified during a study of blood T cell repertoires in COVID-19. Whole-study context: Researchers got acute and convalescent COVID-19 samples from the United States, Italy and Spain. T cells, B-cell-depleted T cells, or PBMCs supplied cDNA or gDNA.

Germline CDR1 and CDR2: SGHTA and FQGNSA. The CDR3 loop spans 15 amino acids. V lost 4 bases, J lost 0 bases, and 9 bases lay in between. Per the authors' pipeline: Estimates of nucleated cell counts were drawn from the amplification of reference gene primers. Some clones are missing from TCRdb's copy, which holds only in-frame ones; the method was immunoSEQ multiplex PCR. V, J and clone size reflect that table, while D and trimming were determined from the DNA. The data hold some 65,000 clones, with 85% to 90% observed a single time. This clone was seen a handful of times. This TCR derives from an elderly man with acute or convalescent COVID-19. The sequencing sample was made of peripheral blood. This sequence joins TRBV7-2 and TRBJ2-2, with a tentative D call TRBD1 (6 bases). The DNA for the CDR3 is TGTGCCAGCAGCTACAGGGCCTCGAACACCGGGGAGCTGTTTTTT. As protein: CASSYRASNTGELFF.